These T cell receptor beta chains were read from a single sample in a study of control samples from healthy donors and cancer patients. Here immunoSEQ multiplex PCR was the method, and the copy in TCRdb shows in-frame clones only, minus some. The repertoire holds some 74,000 clones, with about 95% as singletons. The sequenced sample was blood. The receptor set was obtained from a woman in her 30s in good health. CDR3s include the opening cysteine and the closing phenylalanine or tryptophan. Each record gives: clone size, J gene, D gene, V gene, CDR3 DNA, CDR3 protein. A D gene is named only where the DNA matches it firmly. Rows may omit the clone size; those that give it use once, few, many or a size class.

size: -
J: TRBJ2-1
D: -
V: TRBV5-1
DNA: TGCGCCAGCAGCCCTTCGACTAACAACAATGAGCAGTTCTTC
CDR3: CASSPSTNNNEQFF

size: -
J: TRBJ2-3
D: -
V: TRBV18
DNA: TGTGCCAGCTTCCCATCGGGGGCGCCAGATACGCAGTATTTT
CDR3: CASFPSGAPDTQYF

size: -
J: TRBJ1-1
D: TRBD1
V: TRBV2
DNA: TGTGCCAGCAGAGAGTGGGGACAGGGGAAAAACACTGAAGCTTTCTTT
CDR3: CASREWGQGKNTEAFF

size: -
J: TRBJ1-3
D: -
V: TRBV5-4
DNA: TGTGCCAGCAGCTTGGATGGGTTTACCTCTGGAAACACCATATATTTT
CDR3: CASSLDGFTSGNTIYF

size: once
J: TRBJ1-2
D: -
V: TRBV20-1
DNA: TGCAGTGCTAGTCTGCGGGAGCAAGCTAACTATGGCTACACCTTC
CDR3: CSASLREQANYGYTF

size: -
J: TRBJ1-5
D: -
V: TRBV3-1/TRBV3-2
DNA: TGTGCCAGCAGCAACTTGGGGGCTGCGAAGGATCAGCCCCAGCATTTT
CDR3: CASSNLGAAKDQPQHF

size: -
J: TRBJ1-3
D: -
V: TRBV14
DNA: TGTGCCAGCAGCCAAGTAATCTCTGGAAACACCATATATTTT
CDR3: CASSQVISGNTIYF

size: once
J: TRBJ2-5
D: -
V: TRBV6-4
DNA: TGTGCCAGCAGTGACTCTTACAGAGAAGAGACCCAGTACTTC
CDR3: CASSDSYREETQYF

size: -
J: TRBJ1-1
D: -
V: TRBV6-1
DNA: TGTGCCAGCAGTGAAGTAGTCGAGACTGAAGCTTTCTTT
CDR3: CASSEVVETEAFF

size: -
J: TRBJ2-7
D: -
V: TRBV3-1/TRBV3-2
DNA: TGTGCCAGCAGGGGTAACGAGTACGAGCAGTACTTC
CDR3: CASRGNEYEQYF

size: -
J: TRBJ1-2
D: -
V: TRBV6-1
DNA: TGTGCCAGCAGTGAAATAACGCTATATGGCTACACCTTC
CDR3: CASSEITLYGYTF

size: once
J: TRBJ2-4
D: TRBD2
V: TRBV5-5
DNA: TGTGCCAGCAGCTTGGCGGCGGGGGGGCCAGGCATTCAGTACTTC
CDR3: CASSLAAGGPGIQYF

size: once
J: TRBJ1-3
D: -
V: TRBV3-1/TRBV3-2
DNA: TGTGCCAGCAGCTCGAATGGGTACGAAAACACCATATATTTT
CDR3: CASSSNGYENTIYF

size: once
J: TRBJ1-1
D: -
V: TRBV11-2
DNA: TGTGCCAGCAGCTTAGTGGGGTTAGAAAATCCTGAAGCTTTCTTT
CDR3: CASSLVGLENPEAFF

size: -
J: TRBJ1-2
D: TRBD1
V: TRBV5-1
DNA: TGCGCCAGCAGAACCTATACAGGGGGAGACTATGGCTACACCTTC
CDR3: CASRTYTGGDYGYTF

size: -
J: TRBJ1-1
D: -
V: TRBV9
DNA: TGTGCCAGCAGCGTAGATGGACAGCTCAACACTGAAGCTTTCTTT
CDR3: CASSVDGQLNTEAFF

size: -
J: TRBJ2-5
D: -
V: TRBV11-3
DNA: TGTGCCAGCAGCTTTCTTGAGACCCAGTACTTC
CDR3: CASSFLETQYF

size: -
J: TRBJ2-5
D: -
V: TRBV20-1
DNA: TGCAGTGTTAGAAGGTGGGAGACCCAGTACTTC
CDR3: CSVRRWETQYF

size: -
J: TRBJ1-1
D: -
V: TRBV3-1/TRBV3-2
DNA: TGTGCCAGCAGCCAAGGGAGGAACACTGAAGCTTTCTTT
CDR3: CASSQGRNTEAFF

size: -
J: TRBJ2-1
D: -
V: TRBV29-1
DNA: TGCAGCGTTGCACAGTCTGGCAATGAGCAGTTCTTC
CDR3: CSVAQSGNEQFF

size: once
J: TRBJ1-6
D: TRBD1
V: TRBV4-1
DNA: TGCGCCAGCAGCCAGACGGACAGGGGGATGTATTCACCCCTCCACTTT
CDR3: CASSQTDRGMYSPLHF

size: -
J: TRBJ2-2
D: TRBD1
V: TRBV19
DNA: TGTGCCAGTAGCGCCCTTTGGACAGGCGGTTTAGTGGAGCTGTTTTTT
CDR3: CASSALWTGGLVELFF

size: -
J: TRBJ1-1
D: -
V: TRBV7-2
DNA: TGTGCCAGCAGCTTAGAGATTGGTGGGGTCGGTAGGTCGGTCACTGAAGCTTTCTTT
CDR3: CASSLEIGGVGRSVTEAFF

size: -
J: TRBJ1-5
D: TRBD1
V: TRBV2
DNA: TGTGCCAGCAGTATATTAACAGGGGAGGGTGAGCCCCAGCATTTT
CDR3: CASSILTGEGEPQHF

size: -
J: TRBJ1-2
D: -
V: TRBV9
DNA: TGTGCCAGCAGCCCGGGACAATGGGAGCATGGCTACACCTTC
CDR3: CASSPGQWEHGYTF

size: -
J: TRBJ1-1
D: TRBD1
V: TRBV11-3
DNA: TGTGCCAGTCAACAGGGGGCTCGGGAAGCTTTCTTT
CDR3: CASQQGAREAFF

size: -
J: TRBJ1-2
D: -
V: TRBV19
DNA: TGTGCCATCCGGGACACCTCCTATGGCTACACCTTC
CDR3: CAIRDTSYGYTF

size: -
J: TRBJ2-7
D: -
V: TRBV5-7
DNA: TGTGCCAGCAGCGGCTCACAGGGCAAGCCCTACGAGCAGTACTTC
CDR3: CASSGSQGKPYEQYF

size: -
J: TRBJ1-6
D: -
V: TRBV15
DNA: TGTGCCACCAGCAGAGTAGTGAGCTCACCCCTCCACTTT
CDR3: CATSRVVSSPLHF

size: -
J: TRBJ1-1
D: -
V: TRBV10-1
DNA: TGCGCCAGCAGTGCGGCAGGGCACTCCACTGAAGCTTTCTTT
CDR3: CASSAAGHSTEAFF

size: few
J: TRBJ1-1
D: -
V: TRBV11-2
DNA: TGTGCCAGCAGTCGGGACGTGAACACTGAAGCTTTCTTT
CDR3: CASSRDVNTEAFF

size: few
J: TRBJ2-1
D: -
V: TRBV7-2
DNA: TGTGCCAGCAGCTCCCAAACAGGTGGAGAGCAGTTCTTC
CDR3: CASSSQTGGEQFF

size: -
J: TRBJ2-2
D: -
V: TRBV24-1
DNA: TGTGCCACCAGTGGGACGGACGGAATCGGGGAGCTGTTTTTT
CDR3: CATSGTDGIGELFF

size: -
J: TRBJ2-5
D: TRBD2
V: TRBV28
DNA: TGTGCCAGCAGTACGCTAGCGGGGGCCCCCGGGGAGACCCAGTACTTC
CDR3: CASSTLAGAPGETQYF

size: few
J: TRBJ1-5
D: -
V: TRBV3-1/TRBV3-2
DNA: TGTGCCAGCAGCCAAGGGGCGAGTCAGCCCCAGCATTTT
CDR3: CASSQGASQPQHF

size: once
J: TRBJ2-1
D: TRBD2
V: TRBV11-3
DNA: TGTGCCAGCAGCTGGACTAGCGGGAGGTACAATGAGCAGTTCTTC
CDR3: CASSWTSGRYNEQFF

size: -
J: TRBJ2-3
D: TRBD2
V: TRBV5-1
DNA: TGCGCCAGCAGCTTGTTGACTAGCGGGGGCACCACAGATACGCAGTATTTT
CDR3: CASSLLTSGGTTDTQYF

size: -
J: TRBJ1-2
D: TRBD1
V: TRBV19
DNA: TGTGCCAGTACCCGAGGGACAGCTAACTATGGCTACACCTTC
CDR3: CASTRGTANYGYTF

size: -
J: TRBJ2-5
D: -
V: TRBV30
DNA: TGTGCCTGGAGTCCTGAGCGGGTGGAGACCCAGTACTTC
CDR3: CAWSPERVETQYF

size: -
J: TRBJ1-2
D: -
V: TRBV3-1/TRBV3-2
DNA: TGTGCCAGCAGCCTCGGGACGTCTAGGGGCTACACCTTC
CDR3: CASSLGTSRGYTF

size: -
J: TRBJ2-3
D: -
V: TRBV6-5
DNA: TGTGCCAGCAGTCGGGGGCTCCCCACAGATACGCAGTATTTT
CDR3: CASSRGLPTDTQYF

size: -
J: TRBJ1-1
D: -
V: TRBV19
DNA: TGTGCCAGTACATGGGGGTACACTGAAGCTTTCTTT
CDR3: CASTWGYTEAFF

size: once
J: TRBJ2-5
D: TRBD2
V: TRBV3-1/TRBV3-2
DNA: TGTGCCAGCAGCCTGCGCGGTAGCGGGGTCCAAGAGACCCAGTACTTC
CDR3: CASSLRGSGVQETQYF

size: -
J: TRBJ2-3
D: -
V: TRBV7-3
DNA: TGTGCCAGCAGCTTAAATCCAGCGACAGATACGCAGTATTTT
CDR3: CASSLNPATDTQYF

size: -
J: TRBJ2-5
D: -
V: TRBV20-1
DNA: TGCAGTGCTAGTGATTCTGGGGGTACACAGTACTTC
CDR3: CSASDSGGTQYF

size: -
J: TRBJ2-1
D: -
V: TRBV28
DNA: TGTGCCAGCAGTTCTTCAGGGCTCTGGCAGTTCTTC
CDR3: CASSSSGLWQFF

size: -
J: TRBJ1-1
D: TRBD1
V: TRBV6-5
DNA: TGTGCCAGCAGTTCCCGGGACAGGGGAACTGAAGCTTTCTTT
CDR3: CASSSRDRGTEAFF

size: -
J: TRBJ1-4
D: -
V: TRBV3-1/TRBV3-2
DNA: TGTGCCAGCAGCCGTCGCTATGATATGACTAATGAAAAACTGTTTTTT
CDR3: CASSRRYDMTNEKLFF

size: -
J: TRBJ1-5
D: -
V: TRBV6-5
DNA: TGTGCCAGCAGTTATGACGGGTTCAATCAGCCCCAGCATTTT
CDR3: CASSYDGFNQPQHF

size: once
J: TRBJ1-6
D: TRBD1
V: TRBV27
DNA: TGTGCCAGCAGTTTATCACAGGGGGCCTCACCCCTCCACTTT
CDR3: CASSLSQGASPLHF

size: -
J: TRBJ1-3
D: -
V: TRBV27
DNA: TGTGCCAGCAGTTTAGTGGGTCCCTCTGGAAACACCATATATTTT
CDR3: CASSLVGPSGNTIYF

size: once
J: TRBJ1-1
D: -
V: TRBV5-6
DNA: TGTGCCAGCAGCTTTGGGGCCGCGAACACTGAAGCTTTCTTT
CDR3: CASSFGAANTEAFF

size: -
J: TRBJ1-2
D: -
V: TRBV30
DNA: TGTGCCTGGAGCCCTCAGACAGGCCTTGGGGGCTACACCTTC
CDR3: CAWSPQTGLGGYTF

size: -
J: TRBJ1-1
D: -
V: TRBV6-5
DNA: TGTGCCAGCAGTTACTCTAGGATCACTGAAGCTTTCTTT
CDR3: CASSYSRITEAFF